What follows are 29 T cell receptor beta chains derived from one specimen sequenced in a study of beta chain features in type 1 diabetes. Study-level results: In every one of the four CD4+ subsets, TCRB CDR3s were moderately but significantly shorter in Type 1 diabetes patients.

Their antigens remain unidentified. The sequenced template was cDNA made from the entire isolated RNA. Clones were sequenced by immunoSEQ multiplex PCR, and TCRdb holds only the in-frame ones, with some missing. This table has 310,000 or so clones, roughly 9% appearing once. Sequencing input: central memory CD4+ T cells from blood. These TCRs come from a man aged 25-45 years with type 1 diabetes.

In this sample, this clone turned up a few times. This chain links TRBV5-1 with TRBJ2-3; no firm D call. The CDR3 is 17 amino acids. The germline V gene encodes CDR1 SGHRS and CDR2 YFSETQ. V gave up 0 bases and J gave up 0 bases, with 14 bases separating them. CDR3 in DNA: TGCGCCAGCAGCTTGGTCCCCCCAGACACTAGCACAGATACGCAGTATTTT. Protein product: CASSLVPPDTSTDTQYF. The variable domain in full, completed from reference TRBV5-1 and TRBJ2-3, reads KAGVTQTPRYLIKTRGQQVTLSCSPISGHRSVSWYQQTPGQGLQFLFEYFSETQRNKGNFPGRFSGRQFSNSRSEMNVSTLELGDSALYLCASSLVPPDTSTDTQYFGPGTRLTVL.

This clone turned up a few times. V is TRBV28 and J is TRBJ2-7, with TRBD1 matching 8 bases. Germline V lookup: CDR1 MDHEN, CDR2 SYDVKM. V lost 8 bases, J lost 1 base, and 7 bases stayed unmatched. The CDR3 spans 14 residues. CDR3 region: CASGQRDRSYEQYF. CDR3 nucleotides: TGTGCCAGCGGCCAGAGGGACAGGTCCTACGAGCAGTACTTC.

This clone was recorded a few times. The rearrangement uses TRBV5-1 and TRBJ2-5; D is tentatively TRBD1 or TRBD2 (5 bases each). V lost 4 bases, J lost 1 base, and 14 bases lay in between. This CDR3 contains 15 residues. Germline CDR1 is SGHRS and CDR2 is YFSETQ. CDR3 in DNA: TGCGCCAGCAGCGACCGGGACCCACGCCAAGAGACCCAGTACTTC. Protein product: CASSDRDPRQETQYF.

The chain has TRBV4-1 and TRBJ1-2; TRBD1 agrees at 7 bases. The ends lost 5 bases at V and 6 bases at J; junction bases unmatched: 6. Germline V gene lookup returns CDR1 MGHRA and CDR2 YSYEKL. The CDR3 consists of 13 residues. The CDR3 spells CASSLTGLDGYTF. CDR3 in DNA: TGCGCCAGCAGCTTGACAGGGCTCGATGGCTACACCTTC.

The chain has TRBV6-6 and TRBJ2-2; either TRBD1 or TRBD2 may fit D (6 bases each). The germline V gene encodes CDR1 MNHNY and CDR2 SVGAGI (reference sequence). With 2 bases removed from V and 6 bases from J, the gap between germline ends came to 13 bases. This CDR3 comprises 15 residues. CDR3 region: CASSYGGQGPGELFF. Written as DNA, the CDR3 is TGTGCCAGCAGTTACGGGGGGCAGGGCCCCGGGGAGCTGTTTTTT.

A few counts support this clone. The rearrangement links TRBV19 to TRBJ1-4; D is undetermined. Germline-derived CDR1 and CDR2 are LNHDA and SQIVND (reference sequence). V was pared by 11 bases and J by 5 bases, with 21 bases between. CDR3 size: 15 residues. DNA of the CDR3: TGTGCCTGTCACAGAAAGAGCCCTAGCAATGAAAAACTGTTTTTT. It translates to CACHRKSPSNEKLFF.

The chain uses TRBV4-1 and TRBJ2-6; tentatively, D is TRBD1 or TRBD2 (5 bases each). The CDR3 is 17 amino acids. With 1 base removed from V and 4 bases from J, the gap between germline ends came to 14 bases. Per the germline V gene, CDR1 is MGHRA and CDR2 is YSYEKL. As DNA, the CDR3 is TGCGCCAGCAGCCAAGGGGGACGGGCGGCAGGGGCCAACGTCCTGACTTTC. Encoded protein: CASSQGGRAAGANVLTF.

This clone was picked up a small number of times. The V and J genes are TRBV7-8 and TRBJ1-3, with D uncertain. Germline CDR1 SGHVS, CDR2 FQNEAQ. Trimming took 5 bases from V and 2 from J, leaving 10 bases between them. The CDR3 extends over 14 amino acids. The CDR3 DNA sequence: TGTGCCAGCAGCCCGACTGAGACTGGAAACACCATATATTTT. It specifies CASSPTETGNTIYF.

CDR3 in DNA: TGTGCCAGCAGTTCATCGCGGACTAGCGGGGGGATAGTCTTCCGCACAGATACGCAGTATTTT. This sequence encodes CASSSSRTSGGIVFRTDTQYF. This sequence joins TRBV27 and TRBJ2-3; 14 nucleotides align to TRBD2. CDR3 length: 21 residues. V was pared by 4 bases and J by 1 base, with 16 bases of the junction left unmatched. CDR1 is MNHEY, CDR2 SMNVEV, per germline (reference sequence).

The rearrangement links TRBV28 to TRBJ1-4; TRBD1 agrees at 7 bases. The CDR3 loop spans 14 amino acids. V lost 2 bases and J lost 5; bases outside the gene matches: 2. Germline V lookup: CDR1 MDHEN, CDR2 SYDVKM. The CDR3 DNA reads as TGTGCCAGCAGTTTACCGACAGGGAATGAAAAACTGTTTTTT. Encoded protein: CASSLPTGNEKLFF.

This clone was counted between two and nine times. The chain links TRBV11-2 to TRBJ2-3; 7 bases are shared with TRBD2. The J segment lost 3 bases and the V segment lost 5 bases, leaving 5 bases of the junction unmatched. CDR1 and CDR2 (germline): SGHAT, FQNNGV. The CDR3 sequence is 14 residues long. For the CDR3, the DNA is TGTGCCAGCAGCCCCCGGGGGGTAACAGATACGCAGTATTTT. This translates into CASSPRGVTDTQYF.

This clone was counted a few times. This chain uses TRBV5-4 with TRBJ2-7, with 9 bases that match TRBD2. Germline V gene sequence: CDR1 SGHNT, CDR2 YYREEE (reference sequence). V was pared by 5 bases and J by 6 bases, with 15 bases of the junction left unmatched. The CDR3 is 16 residues long. The CDR3 here is CASSPDAGTSTLEQYF. CDR3 DNA sequence: TGTGCCAGCAGTCCCGACGCCGGGACTAGCACACTCGAGCAGTACTTC.

This clone was observed a few times. The rearrangement links TRBV7-2 to TRBJ2-1, with D possibly TRBD1 on 5 matching bases. The CDR3 has 14 amino acids. Per germline, CDR1 SGHTA and CDR2 FQGNSA. V was pared by 1 base and J by 6 bases, with 10 bases between. The CDR3: CASSLVQGRNEQFF. The DNA for the CDR3 is TGTGCCAGCAGCTTAGTTCAGGGCCGCAATGAGCAGTTCTTC.

This clone was counted a few times. The chain carries TRBV27 and TRBJ1-5; D is uncertain. This CDR3 has 17 amino acids. Trimming stripped 5 bases from V and 0 bases from J, with 17 bases between. Germline V gene data show CDR1 as MNHEY and CDR2 as SMNVEV (reference sequence). In DNA form, the CDR3 reads TGTGCCAGCAGTGCAGACCTAAGAGCTTATAGCAATCAGCCCCAGCATTTT. It yields the protein CASSADLRAYSNQPQHF.

This clone was observed a few times. This chain links TRBV25-1 with TRBJ2-5; perhaps TRBD2 as D (6 bases). V was trimmed by 3 bases and J by 5 bases, leaving 16 bases between them. This CDR3 contains 15 residues. The germline V gene encodes CDR1 MGHDK and CDR2 SYGVNS. CDR3 region: CASSDPTLGRETQYF. The DNA for the CDR3 is TGTGCCAGCAGTGATCCAACCCTAGGGAGGGAGACCCAGTACTTC. Full variable domain (remainder filled in from reference TRBV25-1 and TRBJ2-5): EADIYQTPRYLVIGTGKKITLECSQTMGHDKMYWYQQDPGMELHLIHYSYGVNSTEKGDLSSESTVSRIRTEHFPLTLESARPSHTSQYLCASSDPTLGRETQYFGPGTRLLVL.

The chain links TRBV7-6 to TRBJ2-3; D ambiguous. The CDR3 consists of 18 residues. V shed 5 bases and J shed 1 base, with 22 bases lying between them. Per germline, CDR1 SGHVS and CDR2 FNYEAQ. CDR3: CASSDKYTADGRTDTQYF. The CDR3 coding sequence is TGTGCCAGCAGCGACAAATACACGGCCGATGGCCGCACAGATACGCAGTATTTT.

This clone came up a few times. This chain uses TRBV11-3 with TRBJ2-3, with D tentatively TRBD1 (6 bases). Trimming removed 6 bases at V and 6 bases at J, with 13 bases between. This CDR3 spans 13 amino acids. Per the germline V gene, CDR1 is SGHNT and CDR2 is YENEEA. The CDR3 DNA sequence: TGTGCCAGCAGACCTCAGGGGCTCGATACGCAGTATTTT. Its protein product is CASRPQGLDTQYF.

The V gene is TRBV12-5, the J gene TRBJ1-2; D is ambiguous. This CDR3 is built from 15 residues. The V end lost 0 bases, the J end lost 4 bases, and 12 bases lay between the germline ends. Germline CDR1 reads LGHNT; CDR2 reads FRNRAP. Here the CDR3 DNA reads TGTGCTAGTGGTTTGGTACTTAAAGGGCCCTATGGCTACACCTTC. It codes for CASGLVLKGPYGYTF.

The gene calls are TRBV9 and TRBJ2-5, with 7 bases aligning to TRBD1. V lost 0 bases and J lost 3; bases outside the gene matches: 2. The CDR3 sequence is 14 residues long. CDR1 SGDLS and CDR2 YYNGEE come from the germline V gene. CDR3 loop: CASSVVGTEETQYF. CDR3 DNA sequence: TGTGCCAGCAGCGTAGTCGGGACAGAAGAGACCCAGTACTTC.

The genes are TRBV6-6 and TRBJ1-2; perhaps TRBD1 as D (6 bases). Looked up from germline, CDR1 is MNHNY and CDR2 is SVGAGI (reference sequence). This CDR3 spans 14 amino acids. The V end was cut by 6 bases, the J end by 4 bases, with 15 bases between. CDR3 coding DNA: TGTGCCAGCAGGCCGCCGGGACACCTCTATGGCTACACCTTC. It is translated as CASRPPGHLYGYTF.

This clone was detected a few times. J is TRBJ2-5 and V is TRBV11-2; maybe TRBD2 (5 bases). V was cut by 4 bases and J by 5 bases, with 8 bases left in between. In germline, CDR1 is SGHAT, CDR2 FQNNGV. The CDR3 length is 12 residues. DNA of the CDR3: TGTGCCAGCAGCTCAGAGCGGGAGACCCAGTACTTC. Protein sequence: CASSSERETQYF.

CDR3 coding DNA: TGTGCCTGGAGTCGGGGTTGGACTGAAGCTTTCTTT. Encoded protein: CAWSRGWTEAFF. V and J are TRBV30 and TRBJ1-1; D not resolved. The V and J ends lost 2 bases and 5 bases respectively, with 9 bases between them. Germline assignment: CDR1 GTSNPN and CDR2 SVGIG (reference sequence). The CDR3 has 12 amino acids.

This clone occurred a few times. A much bigger clone sits one base away, suggesting this may be a read error. Other DNA sequences within the sample encode an identical CDR3. The gene calls are TRBV7-2 and TRBJ1-3, with no clear D. CDR3 size: 14 residues. The V gene lost 1 base and the J gene lost 0 bases, with 4 bases spanning the gap. CDR1 and CDR2 (germline): SGHTA, FQGNSA. CDR3 bases: TGTGCCAGCAGCTTAGATTCCTCTGGAAACACCATATATTTT. Protein product: CASSLDSSGNTIYF.

This clone was found a few times. This sequence joins TRBV9 and TRBJ2-3, with D possibly being TRBD1 (7 bases). Trimming took off 3 bases at V and 0 bases at J, with 14 bases between the two ends. This CDR3 has 16 residues. In germline, CDR1 is SGDLS, CDR2 YYNGEE. The CDR3, as DNA: TGTGCCAGCAGCGGTCGACAGGGACTTAGCACAGATACGCAGTATTTT. Amino acid sequence: CASSGRQGLSTDTQYF.

V is TRBV5-1 and J is TRBJ2-3; the D gene could be TRBD1 or TRBD2 (5 bases each). Germline CDR1 reads SGHRS; CDR2 reads YFSETQ. V was clipped by 0 bases and J by 4 bases, with 12 bases between them. The CDR3 length is 15 residues. The CDR3, as DNA: TGCGCCAGCAGCTTGGGACAGCTGGGGGCAGATACGCAGTATTTT. Its translation is CASSLGQLGADTQYF.

There are a few counts of this clone. J is TRBJ2-2 and V is TRBV4-3; D gene ambiguous. V was shortened by 1 base and J by 1 base, with 7 bases between the two germline ends. The CDR3 is made up of 15 amino acids. Germline lookup yields CDR1 LGHNA and CDR2 YSLEER. The CDR3, as DNA: TGCGCCAGCAGCCAAGTCTCAGGGAACACCGGGGAGCTGTTTTTT. It encodes CASSQVSGNTGELFF.

V usage is TRBV5-6 and J usage is TRBJ2-2; 8 nucleotides line up with TRBD2. CDR3 length: 15 amino acids. Germline-derived CDR1 and CDR2 are SGHDT and YYEEEE. With 4 bases clipped from V and 4 bases from J, the junction kept 6 bases outside the gene matches. The CDR3 spells CASSPSGGGTGELFF. In nucleotides, the CDR3 is TGTGCCAGCAGCCCCAGCGGGGGAGGCACCGGGGAGCTGTTTTTT.

This clone was detected a few times. The genes are TRBV9 and TRBJ1-2; TRBD1 agrees at 7 bases. V trimming: 5 bases; J trimming: 4 bases; junction bases outside the gene matches: 11. The CDR3 is 15 amino acids. Germline CDR1 and CDR2: SGDLS and YYNGEE. The CDR3 protein is CASRASLGQSYGYTF. CDR3 sequence (DNA): TGTGCCAGCAGAGCGAGCTTGGGACAGTCCTATGGCTACACCTTC.

In its sample, this clone was seen many times. This chain joins TRBV28 and TRBJ2-2; no reliable D call. Trimming shortened V by 5 bases and J by 1 base, and 5 bases separated the two germline ends. Germline V gives CDR1 MDHEN, CDR2 SYDVKM. This CDR3 comprises 13 residues. This chain's CDR3 is CASSGLNTGELFF. The CDR3 DNA sequence: TGTGCCAGCAGTGGTCTGAACACCGGGGAGCTGTTTTTT.